The TCR beta chain described here comes from a study of blood T cell repertoires in COVID-19. Study context: Specimens from acute and convalescent COVID-19 originated in the United States, Italy and Spain.

Seattle cases were enrolled at active infection and followed longitudinally. The authors' processing: Reference gene primers were amplified, and this amplification served to estimate nucleated cell counts. The table came from immunoSEQ multiplex PCR; TCRdb's copy has only in-frame clones and leaves some out. V and J calls and clone size are given by that table; D and trimming were obtained from the DNA. This table holds 130,000 or so clones, around 89% found once. This clone was observed a few times. The specimen was peripheral blood. This TCR derives from a human donor with COVID-19, enrolled during active disease. The donor label of this sample is uncertain.

The CDR3 here is CACPPTSGTTPLGLGLFF. The CDR3, as DNA: TGTGCCTGCCCTCCCACCTCCGGGACTACCCCCCTCGGATTGGGGCTGTTTTTT. This rearrangement joins TRBV30 to TRBJ2-2, with 7 nucleotides matching TRBD2. The CDR3 has 18 residues. Trimming took 6 bases from V and 13 from J; bases not matched to a gene: 29. Germline V CDR1 and CDR2: GTSNPN, SVGIG (reference sequence).